The 10 T cell receptor beta chains in this list originate from one sample, sequenced in a study of OX40 agonist ivuxolimab in advanced cancers. Repertoires were generated with immunoSEQ multiplex PCR, while TCRdb's copy carries only in-frame clones and drops some. The data contain over 80,000 clones, roughly nine tenths of them singletons. Source: CD4+ or CD8+ T cells sorted from blood, taken in a trial of the OX40 agonist ivuxolimab. These receptors originate from an adult with an advanced solid tumor such as melanoma, head and neck, liver or kidney cancer.

The chain couples TRBV30 to TRBJ1-5; D may be TRBD1 (5 bases). Trimming took 2 bases from V and 9 from J, leaving 11 bases between them. CDR1 and CDR2 (germline): GTSNPN, SVGIG (reference sequence). The CDR3 covers 12 residues. CDR3 bases: TGTGCCTGGAGTCACCTCGGGGGGCCCCAGCATTTT. The encoded protein is CAWSHLGGPQHF.

The chain combines TRBV5-8 with TRBJ1-2, with unresolved D. Trimming pared 0 bases from V and 3 bases from J, leaving 12 bases between. The CDR3 has 15 residues. Germline CDR1 is SGHTS and CDR2 is YDEGEE. In DNA form, the CDR3 reads TGTGCCAGCAGCTTGGCCGTCAAGCGCCACTATGGCTACACCTTC. Encoded protein: CASSLAVKRHYGYTF.

J is TRBJ1-1 and V is TRBV14; tentatively, D is TRBD1 (5 bases). CDR1 is SGHDN, CDR2 FVKESK, per germline. Trimming removed 1 base from V and 9 bases from J, with 9 bases in between. The CDR3 sequence is 12 residues long. The CDR3 loop is CASSQGDSKAFF. CDR3 in DNA: TGTGCCAGCAGCCAAGGAGACAGCAAAGCTTTCTTT. The variable domain in full, completed from reference TRBV14 and TRBJ1-1, reads EAGVTQFPSHSVIEKGQTVTLRCDPISGHDNLYWYRRVMGKEIKFLLHFVKESKQDESGMPNNRFLAERTGGTYSTLKVQPAELEDSGVYFCASSQGDSKAFFGQGTRLTVV.

This chain links TRBV13 with TRBJ2-3; no reliable D call. The germline gives CDR1 PRHDT, CDR2 FYEKMQ (reference sequence). The CDR3 runs to 13 residues. The V and J ends lost 2 bases and 4 bases respectively, with 7 bases between them. In nucleotides, the CDR3 is TGTGCCAGCAGCTTACTAGAGGCAGATACGCAGTATTTT. It yields the protein CASSLLEADTQYF.

The genes are TRBV7-9 and TRBJ1-2; the D is unclear. CDR1 is SEHNR and CDR2 is FQNEAQ in the germline V gene (reference sequence). The length of the CDR3 is 12 residues. V was cut by 5 bases and J by 0 bases, with 4 bases left in between. CDR3 nucleotide sequence: TGTGCCAGCAGCCCAACTAACTATGGCTACACCTTC. Residues: CASSPTNYGYTF.

The V gene is TRBV19, the J gene TRBJ1-1, with 7 positions matching TRBD1. This CDR3 comprises 16 residues. The V gene end was trimmed by 1 base and the J gene end by 0 bases; junction bases not matched to a gene: 5. Germline V gene data show CDR1 as LNHDA and CDR2 as SQIVND (reference sequence). CDR3 DNA sequence: TGTGCCAGTAGTATAGGACAGGGATCGTTGAACACTGAAGCTTTCTTT. Its protein product is CASSIGQGSLNTEAFF.

The chain has TRBV4-1 and TRBJ1-1; D perhaps matches TRBD1 (6 bases). The V end lost 3 bases, the J end lost 3 bases, and 14 bases lay between the germline ends. The CDR3 spans 15 residues. From germline, CDR1 is MGHRA and CDR2 YSYEKL. As DNA, the CDR3 is TGCGCCAGCAGCCATAAACAGGGCAGGTACACTGAAGCTTTCTTT. This encodes CASSHKQGRYTEAFF.

This chain uses TRBV5-1 with TRBJ2-7, with 7 bases matching TRBD2. V was pared by 0 bases and J by 2 bases, with 5 bases of the junction left unmatched. Looked up from germline, CDR1 is SGHRS and CDR2 is YFSETQ. This CDR3 contains 15 residues. The CDR3 reads CASSLGGGPAYEQYF. The CDR3 DNA reads as TGCGCCAGCAGCTTGGGGGGAGGGCCCGCCTACGAGCAGTACTTC.

The chain is built from TRBV2 and TRBJ1-2; D is possibly TRBD1 (6 bases). Germline CDR1 is SNHLY and CDR2 is FYNNEI. V was clipped by 9 bases and J by 3 bases, with 14 bases between them. The CDR3 spans 13 residues. CDR3 sequence reads: CASKGGVDYGYTF. The DNA for the CDR3 is TGTGCCAGTAAGGGGGGGGTTGACTATGGCTACACCTTC. Full variable domain (outside the CDR3, taken from reference TRBV2 and TRBJ1-2): EPEVTQTPSHQVTQMGQEVILRCVPISNHLYFYWYRQILGQKVEFLVSFYNNEISEKSEIFDDQFSVERPDGSNFTLKIRSTKLEDSAMYFCASKGGVDYGYTFGSGTRLTVV.

This rearrangement joins TRBV30 to TRBJ2-5; D gene ambiguous. Trimming pared 3 bases from V and 4 bases from J, leaving 6 bases between. From germline, CDR1 is GTSNPN and CDR2 SVGIG (reference sequence). This CDR3 has 11 residues. The CDR3 sequence: CAWSRPETQYF. In DNA form, the CDR3 reads TGTGCCTGGAGCAGACCAGAGACCCAGTACTTC.